A single sample is the source of the 14 T cell receptor beta chains below, sequenced in a study of shared clonotypes between healthy human individuals. Naive CD8 cells were CD45RO-negative, positively selected for CCR7, excluding terminally differentiated effector memory CD45RA+ cells. Sequencing used immunoSEQ multiplex PCR; TCRdb keeps in-frame clones, though not all of them. This table holds roughly 1,800,000 clones, approximately 95% found once. Sequencing was performed on naive CD8+ T cells sorted from blood. These receptors were taken from a man aged 18 to 29 in good health.

The chain links TRBV2 to TRBJ2-7, with unresolved D. The CDR3 totals 16 residues. The germline V and J ends were trimmed by 2 bases and 0 bases, with 14 bases remaining between them. Germline assignment: CDR1 SNHLY and CDR2 FYNNEI. CDR3 sequence reads: CASSEFLGGSSYEQYF. The CDR3, as DNA: TGTGCCAGCAGTGAATTTCTGGGCGGTTCCTCCTACGAGCAGTACTTC.

The V and J genes are TRBV28 and TRBJ2-2; TRBD2 matches at 8 bases. The germline CDR1 and CDR2 sequences are MDHEN and SYDVKM. This CDR3 spans 14 amino acids. V shed 2 bases and J 7 bases; nucleotides not matched to a gene: 3. The CDR3 DNA is TGTGCCAGCAGTTTAGCGGGGGGTAACGGGGAGCTGTTTTTT. It encodes CASSLAGGNGELFF.

The CDR3 is CASSQDRGRHEQYF. CDR3 DNA: TGCGCCAGCAGCCAGGACAGGGGGCGCCATGAGCAGTACTTC. V is TRBV4-3 and J is TRBJ2-5; 11 bases are shared with TRBD1. Per the germline V gene, CDR1 is LGHNA and CDR2 is YSLEER. Losses at the gene ends were 3 bases for V and 11 bases for J; bases not matched to a gene: 8. The CDR3 is 14 residues long.

The V call is TRBV27, the J call TRBJ2-1; D is perhaps TRBD2 (6 bases). Germline V gives CDR1 MNHEY, CDR2 SMNVEV (reference sequence). V was trimmed by 1 base and J by 6 bases, leaving 13 bases between them. The CDR3 covers 15 residues. This CDR3 is CASSLFAGSGNEQFF. The DNA for the CDR3 is TGTGCCAGCAGTTTATTCGCGGGGTCGGGCAATGAGCAGTTCTTC.

The chain links TRBV28 to TRBJ2-3, with D possibly being TRBD2 (5 bases). Germline CDR1 is MDHEN and CDR2 is SYDVKM. The V gene lost 3 bases and the J gene lost 5 bases, with 12 bases spanning the gap. The CDR3 is 14 residues long. In nucleotides, the CDR3 is TGTGCCAGCAGTTTCCGATCCGAGGGAGATACGCAGTATTTT. It codes for CASSFRSEGDTQYF. The full variable domain, completed using reference TRBV28 and TRBJ2-3, is DVKVTQSSRYLVKRTGEKVFLECVQDMDHENMFWYRQDPGLGLRLIYFSYDVKMKEKGDIPEGYSVSREKKERFSLILESASTNQTSMYLCASSFRSEGDTQYFGPGTRLTVL.

V gene TRBV4-2 combines with J gene TRBJ2-2, with 11 bases aligning to TRBD2. The V gene's germline CDR1 is LGHNA and CDR2 YNFKEQ. The trim removed 1 base at V and 4 bases at J, leaving 11 bases unmatched. The CDR3 extends over 19 amino acids. The CDR3 protein is CASSQGGSGGAPSTGELFF. The CDR3 DNA reads TGTGCCAGCAGCCAAGGGGGTAGCGGGGGGGCCCCCAGCACCGGGGAGCTGTTTTTT.

The V and J genes are TRBV7-9 and TRBJ2-1; 8 bases map to TRBD2. Germline V gives CDR1 SEHNR, CDR2 FQNEAQ (reference sequence). The CDR3 sequence is 16 residues long. V lost 6 bases to trimming and J lost 5 bases; unmatched junction nucleotides: 12. The CDR3 loop is CASSPFAGTRDNEQFF. CDR3 sequence (DNA): TGTGCCAGCAGTCCTTTCGCCGGGACTAGAGACAATGAGCAGTTCTTC.

This chain connects TRBV19 to TRBJ2-5; 12 bases fit TRBD1. The CDR3 has 15 residues. Germline trimming cut 7 bases from V and 4 bases from J; bases unmatched to any gene: 7. Germline V gene sequence: CDR1 LNHDA, CDR2 SQIVND (reference sequence). CDR3 amino acids: CASNIGTGGAETQYF. DNA of the CDR3: TGTGCCAGTAACATCGGGACAGGGGGCGCAGAGACCCAGTACTTC. Drawing the rest from reference TRBV19 and TRBJ2-5, the complete variable domain is DGGITQSPKYLFRKEGQNVTLSCEQNLNHDAMYWYRQDPGQGLRLIYYSQIVNDFQKGDIAEGYSVSREKKESFPLTVTSAQKNPTAFYLCASNIGTGGAETQYFGPGTRLLVL.

Turning to this clone: The sample has other DNA sequences that encode this CDR3 too. The chain joins TRBV27 to TRBJ2-1; TRBD2 matches at 9 bases. V trimming: 2 bases; J trimming: 6 bases; junction bases outside the gene matches: 5. Germline lookup yields CDR1 MNHEY and CDR2 SMNVEV (reference sequence). The CDR3 spans 15 residues. The DNA of the CDR3 is TGTGCCAGCAGTTTAGGTAGCGGGGGATTCAATGAGCAGTTCTTC. Translated, it gives CASSLGSGGFNEQFF.

The chain carries TRBV5-1 and TRBJ1-6, with D possibly TRBD1 on 5 matching bases. The V gene lost 2 bases and the J gene lost 3 bases, with 15 bases spanning the gap. In germline, CDR1 is SGHRS, CDR2 YFSETQ. The CDR3 extends over 17 amino acids. The CDR3, as DNA: TGCGCCAGCAGCTTAACGCCAGCAGGGTACTATAATTCACCCCTCCACTTT. Its protein is CASSLTPAGYYNSPLHF.

The chain couples TRBV4-3 to TRBJ2-7; 8 bases fit TRBD1. The CDR3 is 15 amino acids. With 0 bases clipped from V and 3 bases from J, the junction kept 4 bases outside the gene matches. Germline assignment: CDR1 LGHNA and CDR2 YSLEER. Written as DNA, the CDR3 is TGCGCCAGCAGCCAAGATCGGACAGGGCGCTACGAGCAGTACTTC. Translating gives CASSQDRTGRYEQYF.

This chain uses TRBV18 with TRBJ1-5, with a possible D match to TRBD1 (6 bases). The CDR3 sequence is 16 residues long. CDR1 and CDR2 (germline): KGHSH, LQKENI. Trimming took off 3 bases at V and 0 bases at J, with 12 bases between the two ends. Written as DNA, the CDR3 is TGTGCCAGCTCACCTAAGACAGGAGTTAGCAATCAGCCCCAGCATTTT. This sequence encodes CASSPKTGVSNQPQHF.

The chain carries TRBV5-6 and TRBJ1-2; TRBD1 is a possible D gene (5 bases). Germline loops: CDR1 SGHDT, CDR2 YYEEEE. Between the trimmed V and J ends, which lost 1 base and 4 bases, there was a span of 14 bases. The CDR3 covers 15 residues. CDR3 DNA sequence: TGTGCCAGCAGCTTGTATCACGGGGCGGGCTATGGCTACACCTTC. Translation gives CASSLYHGAGYGYTF.

The chain uses TRBV6-6 and TRBJ2-3, with D perhaps assigned TRBD1 or TRBD2 (5 bases each). Germline loops: CDR1 MNHNY, CDR2 SVGAGI (reference sequence). The CDR3 extends over 15 amino acids. V shed 1 base and J shed 5 bases, with 13 bases lying between them. This CDR3 is CASSYWGAAGDTQYF. The DNA for the CDR3 is TGTGCCAGCAGTTACTGGGGCGCTGCGGGAGATACGCAGTATTTT.